The clone carrying this T cell receptor (beta chain) was seen repeatedly, ten times or more. Its target is not known. This sample is drawn from a study of CD8 T cells in ankylosing spondylitis. The CDR3 runs 13 residues. The V and J ends lost 5 bases and 9 bases respectively, with 14 bases between them. CDR1 is MNHEY and CDR2 is SMNVEV in the germline V gene (reference sequence). Findings and caveats of the study: Researchers reportedly found disease-linked clones significantly enriched in matched ankylosing spondylitis synovial fluid. One TCR beta motif, made up of under ten highly homologous variants, appeared characteristic of ankylosing spondylitis blood. Peripheral blood samples showed relatively rare disease-linked clones, and these clones were CD8+.

In making TCR beta libraries, quantitative 5'-RACE with molecular barcodes was used. TCRdb ran MiXCR on the 5' RACE reads and lists one entry per CDR3 protein. The table has some 70,000 distinct CDR3 sequences, about 5.7% seen once; the top ten hold approximately 2.1%. This receptor was identified in a male donor with ankylosing spondylitis or in good health (not recorded which). V usage is TRBV27 and J usage is TRBJ1-5; D remains unclear. The sample taken for sequencing was blood, either unsorted or a sorted T cell fraction (not recorded which). CDR3 nucleotide sequence: TGTGCCAGCAGTCCCCGCGACCCTCGGCCCCAGCATTTT. Residues: CASSPRDPRPQHF.